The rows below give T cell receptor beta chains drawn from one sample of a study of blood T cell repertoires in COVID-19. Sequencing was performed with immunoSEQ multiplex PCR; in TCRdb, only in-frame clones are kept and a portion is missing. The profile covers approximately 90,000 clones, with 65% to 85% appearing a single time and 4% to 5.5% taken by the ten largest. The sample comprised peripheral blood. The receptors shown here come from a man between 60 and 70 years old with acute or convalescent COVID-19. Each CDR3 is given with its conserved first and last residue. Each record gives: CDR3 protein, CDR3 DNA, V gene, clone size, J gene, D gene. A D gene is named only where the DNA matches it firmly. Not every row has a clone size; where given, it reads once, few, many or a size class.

CDR3 protein: CASSLGLSNNEQFF; CDR3 DNA: TGTGCCAGCAGTTTGGGCCTTTCCAACAATGAGCAGTTCTTC; V gene: TRBV27; clone size: NA; J gene: TRBJ2-1; D gene: NA
CDR3 protein: CASRSTGNTEAFF; CDR3 DNA: TGTGCCAGCAGATCTACAGGGAACACTGAAGCTTTCTTT; V gene: TRBV3-1/TRBV3-2; clone size: NA; J gene: TRBJ1-1; D gene: NA
CDR3 protein: CASSGLPRGYNEQFF; CDR3 DNA: TGTGCCAGCAGCGGGTTACCACGGGGGTACAATGAGCAGTTCTTC; V gene: TRBV5-6; clone size: NA; J gene: TRBJ2-1; D gene: NA
CDR3 protein: CAWTRGGAGFVNTEAFF; CDR3 DNA: TGTGCCTGGACTCGGGGGGGGGCAGGCTTTGTGAACACTGAAGCTTTCTTT; V gene: TRBV30; clone size: NA; J gene: TRBJ1-1; D gene: NA
CDR3 protein: CASSLRSTDTQYF; CDR3 DNA: TGTGCCAGCAGTCTGAGAAGCACAGATACGCAGTATTTT; V gene: TRBV6-2/TRBV6-3; clone size: NA; J gene: TRBJ2-3; D gene: NA
CDR3 protein: CASSPRGGRITDTQYF; CDR3 DNA: TGTGCCAGCAGCCCCCGAGGCGGGAGAATTACAGATACGCAGTATTTT; V gene: TRBV5-4; clone size: NA; J gene: TRBJ2-3; D gene: TRBD2
CDR3 protein: CASSRNLNTGELFF; CDR3 DNA: TGTGCCAGCAGCCGAAACTTAAACACCGGGGAGCTGTTTTTT; V gene: TRBV7-6; clone size: NA; J gene: TRBJ2-2; D gene: NA
CDR3 protein: CASSDPSGRLLGPDTQYF; CDR3 DNA: TGTGCCAGCAGTGATCCTAGCGGGAGGCTGCTTGGACCAGATACGCAGTATTTT; V gene: TRBV6-4; clone size: NA; J gene: TRBJ2-3; D gene: TRBD2
CDR3 protein: CASSYYGSSEAFF; CDR3 DNA: TGTGCCAGCAGCTATTATGGCAGTTCTGAAGCTTTCTTT; V gene: TRBV7-9; clone size: once; J gene: TRBJ1-1; D gene: NA
CDR3 protein: CASSLRTSLSTGELFF; CDR3 DNA: TGCGCCAGCAGCTTGAGGACTAGCTTATCCACCGGGGAGCTGTTTTTT; V gene: TRBV5-1; clone size: NA; J gene: TRBJ2-2; D gene: TRBD2
CDR3 protein: CASSESQGLKADTQYF; CDR3 DNA: TGCGCCAGCAGTGAGTCCCAGGGGTTAAAGGCAGATACGCAGTATTTT; V gene: TRBV10-1; clone size: NA; J gene: TRBJ2-3; D gene: NA
CDR3 protein: CATSRDARETQYF; CDR3 DNA: TGTGCCACCAGCAGAGATGCCCGGGAGACCCAGTACTTC; V gene: TRBV15; clone size: NA; J gene: TRBJ2-5; D gene: NA
CDR3 protein: CASSLAGTSYNEQFF; CDR3 DNA: TGCGCCAGCAGCTTGGCGGGAACCTCCTACAATGAGCAGTTCTTC; V gene: TRBV5-1; clone size: NA; J gene: TRBJ2-1; D gene: NA
CDR3 protein: CASSAGTSGLQETQYF; CDR3 DNA: TGTGCCAGCAGTGCGGGGACTAGCGGCCTACAAGAGACCCAGTACTTC; V gene: TRBV2; clone size: NA; J gene: TRBJ2-5; D gene: TRBD2
CDR3 protein: CAISGPGTGAPYEQYF; CDR3 DNA: TGTGCCATCAGTGGCCCCGGGACAGGGGCCCCCTACGAGCAGTACTTC; V gene: TRBV10-3; clone size: few; J gene: TRBJ2-7; D gene: TRBD1
CDR3 protein: CATSEEGPAGELFF; CDR3 DNA: TGTGCCACCAGTGAGGAGGGGCCGGCCGGGGAGCTGTTTTTT; V gene: TRBV24-1; clone size: once; J gene: TRBJ2-2; D gene: NA
CDR3 protein: CASSLGGGTEAFF; CDR3 DNA: TGTGCCAGCAGCTTAGGAGGGGGCACTGAAGCTTTCTTT; V gene: TRBV12-3/TRBV12-4; clone size: NA; J gene: TRBJ1-1; D gene: NA
CDR3 protein: CASSQVLTSGQETQYF; CDR3 DNA: TGTGCCAGCAGCCAAGTCCTGACTAGCGGACAAGAGACCCAGTACTTC; V gene: TRBV4-2; clone size: few; J gene: TRBJ2-5; D gene: TRBD2
CDR3 protein: CASSTRLAAGQETQYF; CDR3 DNA: TGTGCCAGCAGCACACGACTAGCCGCGGGTCAAGAGACCCAGTACTTC; V gene: TRBV7-8; clone size: NA; J gene: TRBJ2-5; D gene: TRBD2